This TCR beta chain was identified during a study of cytomegalovirus exposure and HLA in healthy donors. The PCR ran on 60 Vbeta and 13 Jbeta primers. Some clones are missing from TCRdb's copy, which holds only in-frame ones; the method was immunoSEQ multiplex PCR. The sample includes 85,000 to 130,000 clones, 75% of them seen just once. This clone was found a few times. Germline V CDR1 and CDR2: MDHEN, SYDVKM. The V and J ends lost 6 bases and 3 bases respectively, with 14 bases between them. The CDR3 has 14 residues. J is TRBJ1-1 and V is TRBV28; D gene ambiguous. Sequenced material: PBMCs. The receptor's source is a man aged 40-49 years in good health and CMV-seronegative. DNA for the CDR3: TGTGCCAGCAGCCCCGCGGGTCGGTACACTGAAGCTTTCTTT. Translation gives CASSPAGRYTEAFF.